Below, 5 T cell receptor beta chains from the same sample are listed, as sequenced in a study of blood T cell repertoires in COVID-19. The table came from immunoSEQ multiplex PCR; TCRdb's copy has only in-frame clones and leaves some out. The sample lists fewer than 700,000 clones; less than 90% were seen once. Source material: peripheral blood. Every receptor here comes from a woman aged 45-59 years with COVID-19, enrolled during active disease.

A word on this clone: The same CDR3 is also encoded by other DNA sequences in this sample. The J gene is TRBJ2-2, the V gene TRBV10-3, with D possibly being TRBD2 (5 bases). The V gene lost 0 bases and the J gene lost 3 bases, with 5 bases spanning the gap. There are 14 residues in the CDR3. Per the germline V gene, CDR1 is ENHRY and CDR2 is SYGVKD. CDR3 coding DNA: TGTGCCATCAGTGAGTCGAGGGACACCGGGGAGCTGTTTTTT. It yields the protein CAISESRDTGELFF.

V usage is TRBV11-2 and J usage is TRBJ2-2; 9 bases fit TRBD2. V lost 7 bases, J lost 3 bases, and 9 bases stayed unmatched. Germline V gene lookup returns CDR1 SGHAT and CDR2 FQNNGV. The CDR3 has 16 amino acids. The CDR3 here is CASTYLAGRDTGELFF. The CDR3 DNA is TGTGCCAGCACTTACCTAGCGGGGAGGGACACCGGGGAGCTGTTTTTT.

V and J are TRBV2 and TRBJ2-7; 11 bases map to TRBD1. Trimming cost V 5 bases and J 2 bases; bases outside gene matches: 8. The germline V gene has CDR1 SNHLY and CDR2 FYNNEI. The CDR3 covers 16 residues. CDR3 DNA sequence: TGTGCCAGCAGTCCCACCGGGACAGGGGGTGCCTACGAGCAGTACTTC. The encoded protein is CASSPTGTGGAYEQYF.

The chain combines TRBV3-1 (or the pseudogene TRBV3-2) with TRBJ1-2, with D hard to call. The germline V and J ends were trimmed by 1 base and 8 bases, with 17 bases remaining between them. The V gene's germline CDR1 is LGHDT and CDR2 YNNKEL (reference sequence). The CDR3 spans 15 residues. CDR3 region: CASSQGFGDSWGYTF. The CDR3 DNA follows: TGTGCCAGCAGCCAAGGGTTCGGGGATTCTTGGGGCTACACCTTC.

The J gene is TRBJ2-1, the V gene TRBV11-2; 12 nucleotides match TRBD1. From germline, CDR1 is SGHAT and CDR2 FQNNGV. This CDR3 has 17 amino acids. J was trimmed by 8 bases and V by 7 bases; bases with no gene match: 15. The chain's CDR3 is CASTFRGGQGAGDEQFF. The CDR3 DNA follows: TGTGCCAGCACCTTTAGAGGGGGACAGGGGGCGGGAGATGAGCAGTTCTTC.